Sequencing of this T cell receptor beta chain was carried out in a study of cytomegalovirus exposure and HLA in healthy donors. Method: immunoSEQ multiplex PCR; TCRdb's copy keeps in-frame clones and lacks some. The repertoire holds about 220,000 clones, with around nine tenths as singletons. V shed 2 bases, J shed 4 bases, and the junction held 4 bases outside the gene matches. The V gene's germline CDR1 is MGHRA and CDR2 YSYEKL. The CDR3 covers 14 residues. This chain joins TRBV4-1 and TRBJ1-2; 7 bases map to TRBD1. This sequence was found in a woman aged 18-29 years in good health and CMV-seronegative. The sequenced material came from PBMCs. The CDR3 loop is CASSQMTGSYGYTF. The CDR3 DNA sequence: TGCGCCAGCAGCCAAATGACAGGGTCCTATGGCTACACCTTC.